These 12 T cell receptor beta chains originate from one sample sequenced in a study of blood T cell repertoires in COVID-19. TCRdb's copy holds only in-frame clones and misses some; the assay was immunoSEQ multiplex PCR. The sample shows roughly 280,000 clones, about 89% of them seen only once. The source material was peripheral blood. The receptors were gathered from a man aged 45-65 years with acute or convalescent COVID-19.

The J gene is TRBJ1-1, the V gene TRBV6-6; TRBD1 might be the D (5 bases). The V and J ends lost 5 bases and 5 bases respectively, with 12 bases between them. The germline V gene has CDR1 MNHNY and CDR2 SVGAGI (reference sequence). The CDR3 extends over 13 amino acids. In DNA form, the CDR3 reads TGTGCCAGCAGTCAGGGTCCGGGAACTGAAGCTTTCTTT. It yields the protein CASSQGPGTEAFF.

The chain carries TRBV10-1 and TRBJ2-1; D perhaps matches TRBD2 (7 bases). V shed 5 bases and J shed 4 bases, with 33 bases lying between them. This CDR3 is built from 21 residues. The germline V gene has CDR1 WNHNN and CDR2 SYGVQD (reference sequence). CDR3 nucleotides: TGCGCCAGCAGTCGAGGGGGGAGGGGAGGTTCGGAGGGTCCACTTTACAATGAGCAGTTCTTC. Its protein product is CASSRGGRGGSEGPLYNEQFF.

This sequence joins TRBV27 and TRBJ2-2; possible D gene TRBD2, 6 bases. The germline V and J ends were trimmed by 6 bases and 1 base, with 12 bases remaining between them. There are 15 residues in the CDR3. Germline CDR1 is MNHEY and CDR2 is SMNVEV (reference sequence). The CDR3 nucleotides read TGTGCCAGCAGAGCCGGGACTGTGAACACCGGGGAGCTGTTTTTT. This sequence encodes CASRAGTVNTGELFF.

The chain combines TRBV7-5 with TRBJ1-5; the table's D call of TRBD1 was not tested on the DNA. TRBV7-5 is a recognized pseudogene. The CDR3 is made up of 14 amino acids. The CDR3 region is CARSPGQGNQPQHF. The CDR3 DNA sequence: TGTGCCAGAAGCCCGGGACAAGGCAATCAGCCCCAGCATTTT.

DNA for the CDR3: TGTGCCAGCTCCCCCCTCAATGACAGGGAGAATGGCTACACCTTC. Translated, it gives CASSPLNDRENGYTF. The chain couples TRBV18 to TRBJ1-2, with 7 positions matching TRBD1. The CDR3 contains 15 residues. Per the germline V gene, CDR1 is KGHSH and CDR2 is LQKENI. The V gene end was trimmed by 6 bases and the J gene end by 6 bases; junction bases not matched to a gene: 13.

Only one count was recorded for this clone. The gene calls are TRBV20-1 and TRBJ1-2; TRBD1 might be the D (6 bases). The CDR3 is 11 amino acids. V was shortened by 3 bases and J by 7 bases, with 9 bases between the two germline ends. Germline assignment: CDR1 DFQATT and CDR2 SNEGSKA (reference sequence). Here the CDR3 reads CSASLRGGYTF. The CDR3 nucleotides read TGCAGTGCTAGTCTCAGGGGTGGCTACACCTTC.

This clone was detected a few times. J is TRBJ2-7 and V is TRBV7-9; TRBD2 agrees at 8 bases. Germline assignment: CDR1 SEHNR and CDR2 FQNEAQ (reference sequence). V was pared by 2 bases and J by 7 bases, with 7 bases of the junction left unmatched. This CDR3 region has 14 residues. CDR3 coding DNA: TGTGCCAGCAGCTTACCCCGGGGGGGTTGGGAGCAGTACTTC. Translated, it gives CASSLPRGGWEQYF.

V usage is TRBV27 and J usage is TRBJ2-1; 13 bases align to TRBD2. Per the germline V gene, CDR1 is MNHEY and CDR2 is SMNVEV (reference sequence). This CDR3 region has 16 residues. V trimming: 5 bases; J trimming: 6 bases; junction bases outside the gene matches: 7. This CDR3 is CASSPSTSGGPNEQFF. DNA for the CDR3: TGTGCCAGCAGTCCCTCGACTAGCGGGGGGCCCAATGAGCAGTTCTTC.

The rearrangement uses TRBV27 and TRBJ1-2; no reliable D call. Trimming cost V 0 bases and J 1 base, with 6 bases left between them. The CDR3 consists of 14 residues. The germline V gene encodes CDR1 MNHEY and CDR2 SMNVEV (reference sequence). The CDR3: CASSLSPVNYGYTF. The DNA of the CDR3 is TGTGCCAGCAGTTTATCGCCAGTTAACTATGGCTACACCTTC.

The V call is TRBV9, the J call TRBJ1-3; D uncertain. Per the germline V gene, CDR1 is SGDLS and CDR2 is YYNGEE. Trimming shortened V by 3 bases and J by 0 bases, and 10 bases separated the two germline ends. This CDR3 contains 15 residues. CDR3 in amino acids: CASSGSFPSGNTIYF. CDR3 sequence (DNA): TGTGCCAGCAGCGGGAGCTTCCCCTCTGGAAACACCATATATTTT. The full variable domain, completed using reference TRBV9 and TRBJ1-3, is DSGVTQTPKHLITATGQRVTLRCSPRSGDLSVYWYQQSLDQGLQFLIQYYNGEERAKGNILERFSAQQFPDLHSELNLSSLELGDSALYFCASSGSFPSGNTIYFGEGSWLTVV.

The V gene is TRBV5-1, the J gene TRBJ2-3; 9 nucleotides match TRBD1. J lost 6 bases, V lost 3 bases, and 5 bases had no gene match. This CDR3 region has 14 residues. Germline V gene lookup returns CDR1 SGHRS and CDR2 YFSETQ. CDR3 amino acids: CASSSDRGKDTQYF. For the CDR3, the DNA is TGCGCCAGCAGCTCGGACAGGGGAAAGGATACGCAGTATTTT.

V gene TRBV19 combines with J gene TRBJ1-2; D is possibly TRBD1 (5 bases). The CDR3 covers 16 residues. V was pared by 7 bases and J by 1 base, with 19 bases between. Per the germline V gene, CDR1 is LNHDA and CDR2 is SQIVND (reference sequence). This chain's CDR3 is CASKKLVTEDNYGYTF. CDR3 DNA: TGTGCCAGTAAAAAGCTAGTGACAGAGGATAACTATGGCTACACCTTC.